This T cell receptor (beta chain) was observed in a study of regulatory dendritic cells for organ transplantation. Allogeneic regulatory or mature dendritic cells were co-cultured for roughly five days with CFSE-labeled sorted T cells at 1:10. Trimming removed 0 bases at V and 7 bases at J, with 14 bases between. The CDR3 extends over 15 amino acids. Looked up from germline, CDR1 is SGHRS and CDR2 is YFSETQ. The data were produced by immunoSEQ multiplex PCR, yet TCRdb's version contains in-frame clones alone and is incomplete. The table records about 21,000 clones, over 75% of them present only once. This clone showed up just a few times. Its target is unknown.

The specimen was naive CD4+ T cells from blood cultured with dendritic cells. The sample's subset: CD45RA+ naive T cells. The rearrangement joins TRBV5-1 to TRBJ1-5; D call uncertain. The source of this sequence is a human donor in good health. CDR3 DNA sequence: TGCGCCAGCAGCTTGGACCCAGACCGGGCGCAGCCCCAGCATTTT. This translates into CASSLDPDRAQPQHF.